These T cell receptor beta chains were read from a single sample in a study of blood T cells in healthy people across ages. Each CDR3 protein is one row after TCRdb ran MiXCR on the 5' RACE reads. The sample has approximately 350,000 distinct CDR3 sequences, over 45% seen once. Material for sequencing was blood. The receptors here all came from a man in his sixties in good health. Both conserved end residues are part of each CDR3. A D gene is named only where the DNA matches it firmly. Size tells how often a clone was seen (once, few, many) or the class of an expanded clone, and some rows leave it out.

j_call clone_size v_call d_call cdr3_nt cdr3_aa
TRBJ1-4 . TRBV6-1 . TGTGCCAGCAGTGAAGAGGTGGCAACTAATGAAAAACTGTTTTTT CASSEEVATNEKLFF
TRBJ1-2 . TRBV6-1 . TGTGCCAGCAGTGAAACCTCTAACTATGGCTACACCTTC CASSETSNYGYTF
TRBJ2-3 . TRBV27 . TGTGCCAGCAGTCCAAGAAGGGTGGATATCGGTACGCAGTATTTT CASSPRRVDIGTQYF
TRBJ2-7 . TRBV6-5 . TGTGCCAGCAGTATTCTTAAGGGTTCGGGGCAGTACTTC CASSILKGSGQYF
TRBJ1-2 . TRBV6-5 . TGTGCCAGCAGCCCCGGGACCCCAGAATATGGCTACACCTTC CASSPGTPEYGYTF
TRBJ1-2 . TRBV2 . TGTGCCAGCAGCGGGGGCCGGACTAACTATGGCTACACCTTC CASSGGRTNYGYTF
TRBJ2-5 few TRBV29-1 TRBD2 TGCAGCGTTCAGGAGAGGGGAGGGGAGACCCAGTACTTC CSVQERGGETQYF
TRBJ2-3 few TRBV27 TRBD2 TGTGCCAGCAGTTTTGGTCGGCGGGGGAGCACAGATACGCAGTATTTT CASSFGRRGSTDTQYF
TRBJ2-7 . TRBV6-1 TRBD2 TGTGCCGCGGCGAGCGGGAGTCTAGGGGAGCAGTACTTC CAAASGSLGEQYF
TRBJ2-3 . TRBV20-1 TRBD2 TGCAGTGCTCCCCCCGGAGCGGGAGGAGGTACGCAGTATTTT CSAPPGAGGGTQYF
TRBJ2-5 . TRBV14 . TGTGCCAGCAGCCAAGAAGCCGGACTATTTTTGGAGACCCAGTACTTC CASSQEAGLFLETQYF
TRBJ2-3 many TRBV7-2 . TGTGCCAGCAGCTTAGAGGGTTCCACAGATACGCAGTATTTT CASSLEGSTDTQYF
TRBJ2-5 few TRBV11-2 . TGTGCCAGCAGCCGGGCCGACCAAGAGACCCAGTACTTC CASSRADQETQYF
TRBJ2-5 many TRBV4-2 . TGTGCCAGCAGCCAAGATTATGGAGAGACCCAGTACTTC CASSQDYGETQYF
TRBJ1-2 . TRBV12-5 . TGTGCTAGTGCCATCGACAGTAACTATGGCTACACCTTC CASAIDSNYGYTF
TRBJ1-3 once TRBV5-5 . TGTGCCAGCAGCTTGGAGCCCAGGCCAGGCTTTGGAAACACCATATATTTT CASSLEPRPGFGNTIYF